The rows below give T cell receptor beta chains drawn from one sample of a study of T cell changes during pregnancy in multiple sclerosis. The protocol was immunoSEQ multiplex PCR, while the TCRdb copy is restricted to in-frame clones and leaves out a portion. The sample lists over 50,000 clones, around 92% seen once, with approximately 2.2% in the top ten. This specimen was peripheral blood, taken in the first trimester of pregnancy. Receptors were obtained from a female donor with multiple sclerosis, enrolled in a pregnancy study. Each CDR3 is given with its conserved first and last residue. The order of the fields is J gene, D gene, V gene, clone size, CDR3 DNA, CDR3 protein. D genes are given only for firm matches. Where a row states a size, it is once, few, many or the class of an expanded clone; other rows omit it.

TRBJ2-1 TRBD2 TRBV5-6 - TGTGCCAGCAGCTTCACTAGCGCCTCCTACAATGAGCAGTTCTTC CASSFTSASYNEQFF
TRBJ2-2 TRBD1 TRBV16 - TGTGCCAGCAGCCAAACCGGGACAGCTTACACCGGGGAGCTGTTTTTT CASSQTGTAYTGELFF
TRBJ2-7 TRBD1 TRBV27 - TGTGCCAGCAGTAGACAGGGGCACGAGCAGTACTTC CASSRQGHEQYF
TRBJ2-7 TRBD2 TRBV5-1 - TGCGCCAGCAGCTTATCTAGCGGGAGCATCTACGAGCAGTACTTC CASSLSSGSIYEQYF
TRBJ2-2 TRBD1 TRBV6-4 - TGTGCCAGCAGTGGTGGGACAGGGGGCGCCGGCGGGGAGCTGTTTTTT CASSGGTGGAGGELFF
TRBJ1-2 - TRBV5-5 - TGTGCCAGCAGCGCGGTACTGGGAGCTAACTATGGCTACACCTTC CASSAVLGANYGYTF
TRBJ1-1 - TRBV7-2 - TGTGCCAGCAGCTTAGTGGGACGGGACTACCCTGAAGCTTTCTTT CASSLVGRDYPEAFF
TRBJ1-4 TRBD1 TRBV14 once TGTGCCAGCAGCCAAGATCTTCGGACAGGGGATGAAAAACTGTTTTTT CASSQDLRTGDEKLFF
TRBJ2-6 - TRBV5-4 - TGTGCCAGCAGCTCAAGGACAGCCTCTGGGGCCAACGTCCTGACTTTC CASSSRTASGANVLTF
TRBJ2-5 TRBD2 TRBV11-3 - TGTGCCAGCAGCTTAGGGGGGACTAGCGGGAGGCCCACCCAGTACTTC CASSLGGTSGRPTQYF
TRBJ2-2 - TRBV6-5 once TGTGCCAGCAGACCCGGGATTCCGAACACCGGGGAGCTGTTTTTT CASRPGIPNTGELFF
TRBJ2-3 TRBD2 TRBV7-2 - TGTGCCAGCAGCTTAGATGGCGGGAGGCTACCTCGCACAGATACGCAGTATTTT CASSLDGGRLPRTDTQYF
TRBJ2-7 - TRBV11-2 - TGTGCCTGGGAGCCAGACCGTCCCTACGAGCAGTACTTC CAWEPDRPYEQYF
TRBJ2-7 TRBD2 TRBV18 - TGTGCCAGCTCACCCGGGGGGTATTACTACGAGCAGTACTTC CASSPGGYYYEQYF
TRBJ2-3 TRBD2 TRBV4-3 - TGCGCCAGCAGCCCCAGACTAGCGGGAGCAGATACGCAGTATTTT CASSPRLAGADTQYF
TRBJ2-1 - TRBV6-4 - TGTGCCAGCAGTGACTCGGCCGGGACACCAAACAATGAGCAGTTCTTC CASSDSAGTPNNEQFF
TRBJ2-7 - TRBV25-1 - TGTGCCAGCAGTGAATCGACACGTTATACCTACGAGCAGTACTTC CASSESTRYTYEQYF
TRBJ1-2 TRBD1 TRBV2 - TGTGCCAGCAGAGCCGGGACAGGCCATAACTATGGCTACACCTTC CASRAGTGHNYGYTF
TRBJ2-3 - TRBV4-3 - TGCGCCAGCAGCCAAGCCAGGAAAGATACGCAGTATTTT CASSQARKDTQYF
TRBJ2-3 TRBD2 TRBV9 once TGTGCCAGCAGCGCCTCCTCCGGGACTAGCACCACAGATACGCAGTATTTT CASSASSGTSTTDTQYF
TRBJ2-1 TRBD2 TRBV28 - TGTGCCAGCAAAGGTAGCGGGAGGTCATACAATGAGCAGTTCTTC CASKGSGRSYNEQFF
TRBJ2-7 - TRBV7-9 - TGTGCCAGCAGCCAGAGGTACGAGCAGTACTTC CASSQRYEQYF
TRBJ1-3 - TRBV18 - TGTGCCAGCTCGTCCATACCAGGGCCTGGAAACACCATATATTTT CASSSIPGPGNTIYF
TRBJ1-2 - TRBV7-2 - TGTGCCAGCAGCCCCCAAACCGGGTCAATCTATGGCTACACCTTC CASSPQTGSIYGYTF
TRBJ1-5 - TRBV19 - TGTGCCAGTAGTATACTCGGTCAGCCCCAGCATTTT CASSILGQPQHF
TRBJ1-4 - TRBV23-1 - TGCGCCCCCTTGTCAGCGGTAACTAATGAAAAACTGTTTTTT CAPLSAVTNEKLFF
TRBJ1-4 - TRBV7-9 - TGTGCCAGCAGCTTCGGGGGTAACGAAAAACTGTTTTTT CASSFGGNEKLFF
TRBJ2-3 TRBD2 TRBV5-4 - TGTGCCAGCAGGGAGACCTCTAGCGGGAGACCAGATACGCAGTATTTT CASRETSSGRPDTQYF
TRBJ2-1 - TRBV19 - TGTGCCAGTAATCGAGGCGGTCTCTACAATGAGCAGTTCTTC CASNRGGLYNEQFF
TRBJ2-1 - TRBV7-2 - TGTGCCAGCAGCTTATCTAGTTCCTACAATGAGCAGTTCTTC CASSLSSSYNEQFF
TRBJ2-7 - TRBV28 few TGTGCCAGCAGCCCTTTTGCCCAGACATCCTCCTACGAGCAGTACTTC CASSPFAQTSSYEQYF
TRBJ2-1 - TRBV20-1 - TGCAGTGCTAGTGAGGACAATGAGCAGTTCTTC CSASEDNEQFF
TRBJ2-3 - TRBV28 once TGTGCCAGCAGTTTACGTGGGAGTGTCACAGATACGCAGTATTTT CASSLRGSVTDTQYF
TRBJ2-3 - TRBV9 - TGTGCCAGCACCCCCCTTCCCAGCACAGATACGCAGTATTTT CASTPLPSTDTQYF
TRBJ2-6 - TRBV19 - TGTGCCAGTAGCGCCCCCCGACAGGCCCAGTGGGCCAACGTCCTGACTTTC CASSAPRQAQWANVLTF